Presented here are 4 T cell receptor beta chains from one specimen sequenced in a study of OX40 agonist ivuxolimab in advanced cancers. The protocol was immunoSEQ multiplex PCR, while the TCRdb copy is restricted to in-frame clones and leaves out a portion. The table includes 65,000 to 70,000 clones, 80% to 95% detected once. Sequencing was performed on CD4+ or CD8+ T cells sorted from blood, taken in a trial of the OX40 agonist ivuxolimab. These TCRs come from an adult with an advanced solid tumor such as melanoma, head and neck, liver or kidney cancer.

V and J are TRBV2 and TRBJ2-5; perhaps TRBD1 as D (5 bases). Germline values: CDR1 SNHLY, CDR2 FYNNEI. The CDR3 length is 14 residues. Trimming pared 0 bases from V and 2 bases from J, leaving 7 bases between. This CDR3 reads CASSEARGQETQYF. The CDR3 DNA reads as TGTGCCAGCAGTGAAGCTAGGGGACAAGAGACCCAGTACTTC.

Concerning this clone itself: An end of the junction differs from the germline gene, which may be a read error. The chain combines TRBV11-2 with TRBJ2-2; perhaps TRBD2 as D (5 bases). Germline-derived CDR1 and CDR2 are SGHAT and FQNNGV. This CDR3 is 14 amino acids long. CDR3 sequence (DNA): TGTGCCAGCAGCACAACCGGGAACGCCGGGGAGCTGTTTTTT. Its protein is CASSTTGNAGELFF.

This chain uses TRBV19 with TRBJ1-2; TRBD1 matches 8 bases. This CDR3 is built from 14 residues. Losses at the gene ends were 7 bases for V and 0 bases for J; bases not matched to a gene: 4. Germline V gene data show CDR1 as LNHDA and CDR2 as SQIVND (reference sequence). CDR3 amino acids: CASKPTGANYGYTF. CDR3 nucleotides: TGTGCCAGTAAGCCGACAGGGGCTAACTATGGCTACACCTTC.

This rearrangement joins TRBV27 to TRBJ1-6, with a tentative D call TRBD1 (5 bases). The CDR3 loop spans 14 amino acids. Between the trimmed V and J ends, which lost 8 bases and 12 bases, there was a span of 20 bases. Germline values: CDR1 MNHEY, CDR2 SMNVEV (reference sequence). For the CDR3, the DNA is TGTGCCAGCGGACGCTTAGGATCTCAGGGACCCCTCCACTTT. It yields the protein CASGRLGSQGPLHF.